This T cell receptor beta chain was recovered during a study of technical replicates of blood from a handful of donors. The method was immunoSEQ multiplex PCR; TCRdb's version includes in-frame clones alone and lacks a portion of them. The repertoire has about 79,000 clones, roughly 94% of them found once; the top ten carry 0.25% to 0.3%. The germline gives CDR1 MNHNS, CDR2 SASEGT. The CDR3 has 14 residues. The material sequenced was T cells isolated from PBMCs. The chain joins TRBV6-1 to TRBJ1-2, with D unresolved. The source is a human donor in good health. CDR3 sequence (DNA): TGTACCCTGTCGGTCTCGTATTCTAACTATGGCTACACCTTC. It yields the protein CTLSVSYSNYGYTF.